This T cell receptor beta chain was identified in a study of blood T cell repertoires in COVID-19. Whole-study context: From T cells, B-cell-depleted T cells, or PBMCs came the material, which was cDNA or gDNA.

This clone was picked up a small number of times. CDR3 length: 16 amino acids. V lost 0 bases and J lost 4; bases outside the gene matches: 8. Germline CDR1 reads MNHNY; CDR2 reads SVGAGI (reference sequence). In the source study's methods: For nucleated cells, counts were estimated from reference gene primer amplification. Produced via immunoSEQ multiplex PCR; TCRdb's table is partial and in-frame only. The D gene and trimming were derived from the DNA, and the V and J assignments and clone size from that table. The sample consists of approximately 160,000 clones, approximately 80% of them appearing once.

The chain couples TRBV6-6 to TRBJ1-2, with 7 bases matching TRBD1. Sequencing was carried out using peripheral blood. This TCR came from a woman aged 55-70 years with acute or convalescent COVID-19. Written as DNA, the CDR3 is TGTGCCAGCAGTTACTCGTGGGACAGCCAAGCCTATGGCTACACCTTC. Translating gives CASSYSWDSQAYGYTF.